The TCR beta chain under discussion was sequenced for a study of post-analysis software for immune sequencing data. Study at large: There were relapsing-remitting, secondary progressive and progressive-relapsing multiple sclerosis among the disease courses included. The study, taken as a whole, reports: For normalized Chao1 diversity, multiple sclerosis patients scored significantly lower than controls did. Controls showed lower frequencies than patients for four to six TRBV segments, and TRBV5-6, TRBV5-1 and TRBV20-1 were among these.

This CDR3 has 15 amino acids. Germline CDR1 reads DFQATT; CDR2 reads SNEGSKA (reference sequence). V lost 5 bases to trimming and J lost 5 bases; unmatched junction nucleotides: 10. Tagging with unique molecular identifiers was a feature of the TCR beta cDNA libraries. Once about 0.95 to 10 million T cells were used, about 490,000 cDNA molecules resulted. TCRdb independently ran MiXCR on the PCR reads; one entry per CDR3 protein. The data show about 460,000 distinct CDR3 sequences, roughly 45% seen once. Comments on this clonotype: The target antigen is unknown.

The V call is TRBV20-1, the J call TRBJ2-5, with 11 bases matching TRBD2. Sequencing was carried out using blood. This receptor was taken from a girl aged 10 to 17 with multiple sclerosis. The chain's CDR3 is CSALSGRAGSETQYF. The CDR3 DNA sequence: TGCAGTGCTCTTAGCGGGAGGGCCGGTTCCGAGACCCAGTACTTC.